These 6 T cell receptor beta chains share one sample of origin, sequenced in a study of T cell responses to AZD1222 COVID-19 vaccine. Produced via immunoSEQ multiplex PCR; TCRdb's table is partial and in-frame only. Counted here are roughly 78,000 clones, around four fifths occurring once; the ten biggest clones make up 2.5% to 3%. The material was peripheral blood, obtained on day 0 of AZD1222 vaccination. The receptors stem from an adult in good health.

The chain is built from TRBV5-8 and TRBJ2-3, with a tentative D call TRBD2 (6 bases). Per germline, CDR1 SGHTS and CDR2 YDEGEE. The CDR3 loop spans 13 amino acids. V was cut by 4 bases and J by 6 bases, with 12 bases left in between. The DNA of the CDR3 is TGTGCCAGCAGCCGGGGGAGACTTGATACGCAGTATTTT. This sequence encodes CASSRGRLDTQYF.

This sequence joins TRBV27 and TRBJ1-4, with TRBD1 as a possible D gene (5 bases). Germline assignment: CDR1 MNHEY and CDR2 SMNVEV (reference sequence). The V and J ends lost 5 bases and 4 bases respectively, with 14 bases between them. This CDR3 has 15 residues. CDR3 coding DNA: TGTGCCAGCAGTCCGAACCGGGACGGTAATGAAAAACTGTTTTTT. Translation: CASSPNRDGNEKLFF. The full variable domain, completed using reference TRBV27 and TRBJ1-4, is EAQVTQNPRYLITVTGKKLTVTCSQNMNHEYMSWYRQDPGLGLRQIYYSMNVEVTDKGDVPEGYKVSRKEKRNFPLILESPSPNQTSLYFCASSPNRDGNEKLFFGSGTQLSVL.

V is TRBV19 and J is TRBJ1-5; no reliable D call. From germline, CDR1 is LNHDA and CDR2 SQIVND (reference sequence). The CDR3 is made up of 13 amino acids. The V end was cut by 6 bases, the J end by 2 bases, with 8 bases between. CDR3 DNA sequence: TGTGCCAGTAGGGATCGTCGCAATCAGCCCCAGCATTTT. This gives the protein CASRDRRNQPQHF.

J is TRBJ1-6 and V is TRBV6-2 or TRBV6-3; possibly TRBD1 for D (6 bases). Per germline, CDR1 MNHEY and CDR2 SVGEGT. Trimming pared 0 bases from V and 0 bases from J, leaving 12 bases between. This CDR3 spans 18 amino acids. The CDR3 sequence is CASSYSRRQDSYNSPLHF. The CDR3 DNA follows: TGTGCCAGCAGTTACTCGAGAAGACAGGACTCCTATAATTCACCCCTCCACTTT.

This chain joins TRBV6-5 and TRBJ2-5; 8 bases agree with TRBD1. The CDR3 is 15 amino acids. J was trimmed by 1 base and V by 1 base; bases with no gene match: 2. Germline V lookup: CDR1 MNHEY, CDR2 SVGAGI. This CDR3 reads CASSYWTGPQETQYF. In nucleotides, the CDR3 is TGTGCCAGCAGTTACTGGACAGGGCCCCAAGAGACCCAGTACTTC.

The chain recombines TRBV11-2 with TRBJ2-1; TRBD2 is a possible D gene (6 bases). This CDR3 comprises 14 residues. V was pared by 8 bases and J by 6 bases, with 17 bases between. The V gene's germline CDR1 is SGHAT and CDR2 FQNNGV. The DNA of the CDR3 is TGTGCCAGCCATAATTCTCCACTAGCCAATGAGCAGTTCTTC. This codes for CASHNSPLANEQFF.